This TCR beta chain appears in the sequencing data of a study of PD-1 blockade in classical Hodgkin lymphoma (dated by TCRdb to about 2020). Study-wide context: Nivolumab dosing was 3 mg/kg intravenously every 2 weeks, continuing until either disease progression or unacceptable toxicity. A peripheral blood immune signature of response to PD-1 blockade in classical Hodgkin lymphoma was defined using TCR beta sequencing and CyTOF. Broad study findings and their caveats: Baseline TCR diversity was reported to be lower in newly diagnosed patients than in healthy donors, and even lower in relapsed/refractory patients. Patients starting nivolumab less than 1 year after ASCT had lower diversity and were excluded from later analyses to avoid confounding by immune reconstitution. Trial patients achieving complete response had baseline diversity similar to newly diagnosed patients, whereas partial responders and progressors had significantly lower diversity. The study was limited to a single clinical trial cohort, and causes of repertoire differences, possibly disease activity or prior therapy, remained undefined. By C4D1, a significant rise was seen in CD4+ TCR diversity but not in CD8+ TCR diversity (p=0.0027 vs p=0.16), and the rise was most apparent among complete responders (p=0.02).

In the paper's terms, the time point label means: cycle 4 day 1 (C4D1), after 6 weeks of nivolumab. Every trial patient had relapsed after autologous stem cell transplantation, and cohorts A, B and C differed in prior brentuximab vedotin exposure. Magnetic negative selection with a Miltenyi CD4+ T cell isolation kit was used to purify CD4+ T cells from thawed PBMCs. The trial cohort was composed of about 54 patients with relapsed/refractory classical Hodgkin lymphoma, for whom complete response, partial response or progressive disease was recorded as best overall response. Single-agent nivolumab was administered to trial patients in the multi-cohort phase II CheckMate 205 trial. An independent review committee assessed best overall response by applying the 2007 International Working Group response criteria. Trial PBMCs were obtained immediately prior to nivolumab initiation (C1D1) and on therapy at cycle 2 day 1 and cycle 4 day 1. Peripheral blood was collected in 8 mL Vacutainer Cell Preparation Tubes, from which PBMCs were isolated by centrifugation and then cryopreserved. Purified CD4+ and CD8+ fractions were prepared only for cases where an additional PBMC sample was available. Magnetically labelled cells were removed on LS columns in a quadroMACS separator, and the flow-through was collected as the purified fraction.

A remark on this clone: Its specific antigen is unknown. No quality values exist for individual bases; no much larger clone is one base distant.

The Qiagen DNeasy kit was used to extract genomic DNA from unsorted PBMCs and from the negatively selected CD4+ and CD8+ fractions. TCR beta CDR3 regions were amplified by immunoSEQ multiplex PCR using primers annealing to V and J segments. Amplification bias was minimized using a synthetic immune receptor repertoire, and residual bias was removed computationally after sequencing. The paper's data handling went like this. Repertoire diversity was quantified as the Shannon entropy index using custom Python scripts. Unsorted, CD4+ and CD8+ repertoires were examined separately, except in combined analyses, for which CD4+ and CD8+ sequences were merged in silico. A clone counted as expanded when the clone's frequency after treatment rose at least 2-fold relative to C1D1, and clones undetected at baseline were given a pseudocount of 0.5. Clones with 0 or 1 copy at C1D1 were defined as singleton clones, while clones with 2 or more copies were defined as non-singleton clones. By matching protein sequences in sorted samples from the same patient, clones expanded in unsorted samples were annotated as CD4+, CD8+ or unknown. Wilcoxon tests on paired samples were used to test diversity changes from C1D1 to C4D1. TCRdb retrieved this table from immuneACCESS and kept in-frame rearrangements only. Not all clones are present; in checked studies, unresolved V genes account for under half, and no reason is known for the remainder. V, J and clone size are taken as reported in that table, and D and trimming were inferred from the DNA itself. The sample has about 15,000 clones on record, 65% to 85% of them singletons. 1.5% to 2% of the sample comes from the top ten.

The germline V gene provides CDR1 SGHDN and CDR2 FVKESK. V loses 1 base of germline sequence and J loses 0 bases, and the interval between the two ends is 3 bases. Taken from cysteine to phenylalanine, the CDR3 has 13 residues. Of all the DNA, just the CDR3 is kept, 39 bases in frame from base 1. Recombination connected TRBV14 to TRBJ1-1, with the D segment identity uncertain. The sequences come from CD4+ T cells from blood, collected before the fourth cycle of nivolumab. This sequence was found in a human donor with classical Hodgkin lymphoma. The DNA is as follows: TGTGCCAGCAGCCAAGTAATGAACACTGAAGCTTTCTTT. Protein translation: CASSQVMNTEAFF.